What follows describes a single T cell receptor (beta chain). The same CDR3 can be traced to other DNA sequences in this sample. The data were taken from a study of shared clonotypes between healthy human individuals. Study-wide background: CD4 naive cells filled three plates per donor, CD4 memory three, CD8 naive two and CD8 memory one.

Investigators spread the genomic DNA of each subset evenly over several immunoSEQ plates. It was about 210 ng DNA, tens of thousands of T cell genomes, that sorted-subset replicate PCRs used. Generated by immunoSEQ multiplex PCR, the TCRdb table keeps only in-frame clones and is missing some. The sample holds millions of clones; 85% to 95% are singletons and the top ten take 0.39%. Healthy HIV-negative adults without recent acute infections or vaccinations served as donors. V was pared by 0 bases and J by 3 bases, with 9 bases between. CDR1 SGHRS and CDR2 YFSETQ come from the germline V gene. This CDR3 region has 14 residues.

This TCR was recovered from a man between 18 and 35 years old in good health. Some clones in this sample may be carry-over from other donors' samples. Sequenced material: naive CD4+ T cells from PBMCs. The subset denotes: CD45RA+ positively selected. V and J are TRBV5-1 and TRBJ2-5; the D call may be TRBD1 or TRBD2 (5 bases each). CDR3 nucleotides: TGCGCCAGCAGCTTGGGGGGGACGGAAGAGACCCAGTACTTC. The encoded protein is CASSLGGTEETQYF.